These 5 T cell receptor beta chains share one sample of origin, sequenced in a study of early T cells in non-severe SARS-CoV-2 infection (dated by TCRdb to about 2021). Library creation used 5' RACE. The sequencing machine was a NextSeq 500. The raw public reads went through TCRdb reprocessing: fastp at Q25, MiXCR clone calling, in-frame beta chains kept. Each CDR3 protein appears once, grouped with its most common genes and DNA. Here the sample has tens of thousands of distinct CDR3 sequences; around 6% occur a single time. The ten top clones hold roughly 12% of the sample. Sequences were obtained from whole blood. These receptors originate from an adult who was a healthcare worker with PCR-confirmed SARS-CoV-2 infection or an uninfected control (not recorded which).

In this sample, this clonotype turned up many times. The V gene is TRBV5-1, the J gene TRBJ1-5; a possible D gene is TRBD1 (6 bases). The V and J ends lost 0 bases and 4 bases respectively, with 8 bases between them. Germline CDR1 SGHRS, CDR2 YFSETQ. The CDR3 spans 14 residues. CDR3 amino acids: CASSLGTENQPQHF. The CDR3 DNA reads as TGCGCCAGCAGCTTGGGGACAGAGAATCAGCCCCAGCATTTT.

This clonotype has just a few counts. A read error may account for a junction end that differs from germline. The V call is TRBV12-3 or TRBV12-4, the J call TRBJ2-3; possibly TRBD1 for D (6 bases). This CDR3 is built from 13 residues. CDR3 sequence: CASNLGGGDTQYF. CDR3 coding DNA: TGTGCCAGCAATTTAGGGGGTGGGGACACGCAGTATTTT.

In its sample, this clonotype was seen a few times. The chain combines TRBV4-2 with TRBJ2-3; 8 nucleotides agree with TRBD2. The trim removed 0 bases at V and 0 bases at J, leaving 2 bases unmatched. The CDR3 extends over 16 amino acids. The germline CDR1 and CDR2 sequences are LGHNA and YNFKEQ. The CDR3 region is CASSQDRGGSTDTQYF. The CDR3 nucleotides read TGTGCCAGCAGCCAAGATCGGGGGGGTAGCACAGATACGCAGTATTTT.

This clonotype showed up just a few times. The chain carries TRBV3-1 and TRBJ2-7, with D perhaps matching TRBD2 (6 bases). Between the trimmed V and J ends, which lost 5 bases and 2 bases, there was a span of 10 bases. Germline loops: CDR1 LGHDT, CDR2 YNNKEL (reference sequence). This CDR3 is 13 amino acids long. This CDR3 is CASSKAGPYEQYF. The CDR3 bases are TGTGCCAGCAGCAAAGCGGGCCCCTACGAGCAGTACTTC.

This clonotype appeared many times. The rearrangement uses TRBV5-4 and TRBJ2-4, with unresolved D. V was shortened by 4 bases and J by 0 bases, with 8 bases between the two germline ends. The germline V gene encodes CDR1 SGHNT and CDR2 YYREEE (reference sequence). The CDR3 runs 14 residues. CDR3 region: CASSHSAAKNIQYF. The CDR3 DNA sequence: TGTGCCAGCAGCCACTCGGCAGCCAAAAACATTCAGTACTTC.